The source of this T cell receptor beta chain is a study of blood T cell repertoires in COVID-19. Study-level background: Researchers got acute and convalescent COVID-19 samples from the United States, Italy and Spain.

Trimming took 0 bases from V and 7 from J; bases not matched to a gene: 8. Germline V gene sequence: CDR1 LGHNA, CDR2 YSLEER. The CDR3 spans 16 residues. In the authors' workflow: Cell counts per sample came from amplifying reference gene primers. Produced via immunoSEQ multiplex PCR; TCRdb's table is partial and in-frame only. Clone size and the V and J calls come from that table; the DNA yielded D and trimming. The sample consists of 350,000 to 500,000 clones, about 88% of them appearing once. The TCR comes from a woman younger than 35 who had been exposed to COVID-19. The chain links TRBV4-3 to TRBJ1-4, with 7 positions matching TRBD1. Sequencing used PBMCs or T cells enriched from blood (not recorded which). CDR3 in DNA: TGCGCCAGCAGCCAAGAGACAGGGCCATGGCGTGAAAAACTGTTTTTT. Amino acids: CASSQETGPWREKLFF.